The 5 T cell receptor beta chains below come from one sample, sequenced in a study of T cell repertoires in cytomegalovirus infection. TCRdb passed the reads through MiXCR, listing each CDR3 protein once. Of under 350,000 distinct CDR3 sequences listed, about 8.8% are singletons. Sequenced sample: PBMCs. The receptors come from a human donor in good health (CMV status not recorded). Some clones in this sample may be carry-over from other donors' samples.

This clonotype was seen repeatedly, ten times or more. The J gene is TRBJ1-2, the V gene TRBV4-1; D gene uncertain. This CDR3 has 15 residues. Germline assignment: CDR1 MGHRA and CDR2 YSYEKL. Trimming stripped 0 bases from V and 4 bases from J, with 12 bases between. Written as DNA, the CDR3 is TGCGCCAGCAGCCAAGACCTTTCATTGTTCTATGGCTACACCTTC. As protein: CASSQDLSLFYGYTF.

This clonotype was found many times. J is TRBJ1-5 and V is TRBV20-1; D remains ambiguous. V lost 6 bases, J lost 2 bases, and 8 bases lay in between. CDR1 is DFQATT, CDR2 SNEGSKA, per germline (reference sequence). The CDR3 loop spans 12 amino acids. The CDR3 bases are TGCAGTGCCCATGACGGCAATCAGCCCCAGCATTTT. This sequence encodes CSAHDGNQPQHF.

The table lists this clonotype with many counts. The rearrangement links TRBV30 to TRBJ2-7; D unresolved. Germline V gene lookup returns CDR1 GTSNPN and CDR2 SVGIG (reference sequence). The V end was cut by 1 base, the J end by 2 bases, with 9 bases between. There are 13 residues in the CDR3. The CDR3 sequence is CAWSEVRPYEQYV. The CDR3 DNA sequence: TGTGCCTGGAGTGAGGTCAGACCCTACGAGCAGTACGTC.

Many counts were recorded for this clonotype. This chain uses TRBV7-2 with TRBJ2-3; possible D gene TRBD1, 6 bases. The CDR3 is 15 residues long. The germline CDR1 and CDR2 sequences are SGHTA and FQGNSA. With 3 bases removed from V and 4 bases from J, the gap between germline ends came to 14 bases. The CDR3 spells CASSFRSTGSDTQYF. CDR3 bases: TGTGCCAGCAGCTTTAGAAGTACAGGGTCAGATACGCAGTATTTT.

There are a few counts of this clonotype. V gene TRBV4-1 combines with J gene TRBJ2-7; no clear D. Per the germline V gene, CDR1 is MGHRA and CDR2 is YSYEKL. With 2 bases removed from V and 2 bases from J, the gap between germline ends came to 22 bases. The CDR3 consists of 18 residues. Here the CDR3 DNA reads TGCGCCAGCAGCCAAAGGCCACCGGGCCCTACCTTCCCCTACGAGCAGTACTTC. This translates into CASSQRPPGPTFPYEQYF.